This T cell receptor beta chain was profiled in a study of cytotoxic CD8 clonotypes in ibrutinib-treated CLL (TCRdb year 2021). For the wider study: The cohort was composed of ten to eleven relapsed/refractory and roughly 16 treatment-naive patients; IGHV unmutated status was identified in about 17 patients. An average of 255,043 productive templates and tens of thousands of productive rearrangements was obtained per sample. Of the approximately 91 people in the trial, approximately 26 had longitudinal samples available. Cryopreserved peripheral blood mononuclear cells were collected at three points: before therapy, at response, and at either sustained remission or disease progression. Samples at response were collected after a median of roughly 13 months of treatment, with a range of about 6 to 40 months. All remission and progressive disease samples were collected while patients were still receiving ibrutinib. Responses were partial in 25 or so patients and complete in 2; after median around 72 months follow-up, some 15 stayed in remission and about twelve progressed.

Points on this clone: Its antigen remains undetermined. The sample holds no much larger clone one base away, and base qualities are not on file.

Summary of the overall study and its limitations: Sampling times were not matched between patients in sustained remission and patients whose disease was progressing, and lymph node repertoires were not examined. Baseline clonality was found to be higher than that of age-matched healthy donors and was strongly correlated with circulating CD8+ T-cell counts. Public clonotypes were rare and either shrank or stayed stable during treatment, and the rise in clonality at ibrutinib response reflected expansion of private clonotypes. At ibrutinib response clonality went up, during sustained remission it held steady, and at progression it dropped back toward baseline.

Each clonotype received, on average, around 9.6x coverage in deep resolution sequencing performed on a MiSeq, where the target depth lay between 1 in 1 million and 1 in 200,000 T cells. TCR beta libraries were generated with the immunoSEQ hsTCRB Kit. The study's processing was this. Data were analyzed with ImmunoSEQ Data Assistant and ImmunoSEQ Analyzer, with V, D and J genes assigned per IMGT definitions. Clonality, which ranges from 0 to 1, was calculated by subtracting the normalized Shannon entropy of productive rearrangement frequencies from one. Only overrepresented clonotypes making up at least 0.05% of each patient's repertoire were included in the public clonotype analysis. About a dozen age-matched healthy donor repertoires from immuneACCESS served as clonality controls. TCRdb obtained this table from immuneACCESS and retained in-frame rearrangements with V and J assigned. These tables miss some clones; where compared with another copy, unresolved V genes account for less than half of the shortfall, and the remainder is unexplained. The DNA was the basis for D and trimming; V, J and clone size are from that table. The sample yields approximately 340,000 clones; 67% were counted once. About 5.9% of the sample is in the top ten clones.

For TCR beta library preparation, roughly 2 micrograms of genomic DNA were extracted from the cryopreserved PBMCs. High-throughput TCR beta sequencing was performed on longitudinal blood samples from CLL patients receiving ibrutinib monotherapy. The patients took part in an open-label, single-center phase 2 trial of ibrutinib monotherapy. The sequenced sample was PBMCs, obtained after 36 months of ibrutinib treatment. The receptor comes from a human donor with chronic lymphocytic leukemia.

The DNA sequence is as follows: TGTGCCAGCTGGGGAGATTGGGACACTGAAGCTTTCTTT. Its coded protein is CASWGDWDTEAFF. This receptor chain uses TRBV11-3 and TRBJ1-1; the D gene cannot be resolved reliably. From the germline V gene, CDR1 is SGHNT and CDR2 is YENEEA. V is shortened by 8 bases, J by 3 bases, and the region joining them spans 13 bases. The CDR3 measures 13 amino acids from cysteine to phenylalanine. CDR3 DNA is the only sequence kept; it has 39 bases, read in frame from the first base.